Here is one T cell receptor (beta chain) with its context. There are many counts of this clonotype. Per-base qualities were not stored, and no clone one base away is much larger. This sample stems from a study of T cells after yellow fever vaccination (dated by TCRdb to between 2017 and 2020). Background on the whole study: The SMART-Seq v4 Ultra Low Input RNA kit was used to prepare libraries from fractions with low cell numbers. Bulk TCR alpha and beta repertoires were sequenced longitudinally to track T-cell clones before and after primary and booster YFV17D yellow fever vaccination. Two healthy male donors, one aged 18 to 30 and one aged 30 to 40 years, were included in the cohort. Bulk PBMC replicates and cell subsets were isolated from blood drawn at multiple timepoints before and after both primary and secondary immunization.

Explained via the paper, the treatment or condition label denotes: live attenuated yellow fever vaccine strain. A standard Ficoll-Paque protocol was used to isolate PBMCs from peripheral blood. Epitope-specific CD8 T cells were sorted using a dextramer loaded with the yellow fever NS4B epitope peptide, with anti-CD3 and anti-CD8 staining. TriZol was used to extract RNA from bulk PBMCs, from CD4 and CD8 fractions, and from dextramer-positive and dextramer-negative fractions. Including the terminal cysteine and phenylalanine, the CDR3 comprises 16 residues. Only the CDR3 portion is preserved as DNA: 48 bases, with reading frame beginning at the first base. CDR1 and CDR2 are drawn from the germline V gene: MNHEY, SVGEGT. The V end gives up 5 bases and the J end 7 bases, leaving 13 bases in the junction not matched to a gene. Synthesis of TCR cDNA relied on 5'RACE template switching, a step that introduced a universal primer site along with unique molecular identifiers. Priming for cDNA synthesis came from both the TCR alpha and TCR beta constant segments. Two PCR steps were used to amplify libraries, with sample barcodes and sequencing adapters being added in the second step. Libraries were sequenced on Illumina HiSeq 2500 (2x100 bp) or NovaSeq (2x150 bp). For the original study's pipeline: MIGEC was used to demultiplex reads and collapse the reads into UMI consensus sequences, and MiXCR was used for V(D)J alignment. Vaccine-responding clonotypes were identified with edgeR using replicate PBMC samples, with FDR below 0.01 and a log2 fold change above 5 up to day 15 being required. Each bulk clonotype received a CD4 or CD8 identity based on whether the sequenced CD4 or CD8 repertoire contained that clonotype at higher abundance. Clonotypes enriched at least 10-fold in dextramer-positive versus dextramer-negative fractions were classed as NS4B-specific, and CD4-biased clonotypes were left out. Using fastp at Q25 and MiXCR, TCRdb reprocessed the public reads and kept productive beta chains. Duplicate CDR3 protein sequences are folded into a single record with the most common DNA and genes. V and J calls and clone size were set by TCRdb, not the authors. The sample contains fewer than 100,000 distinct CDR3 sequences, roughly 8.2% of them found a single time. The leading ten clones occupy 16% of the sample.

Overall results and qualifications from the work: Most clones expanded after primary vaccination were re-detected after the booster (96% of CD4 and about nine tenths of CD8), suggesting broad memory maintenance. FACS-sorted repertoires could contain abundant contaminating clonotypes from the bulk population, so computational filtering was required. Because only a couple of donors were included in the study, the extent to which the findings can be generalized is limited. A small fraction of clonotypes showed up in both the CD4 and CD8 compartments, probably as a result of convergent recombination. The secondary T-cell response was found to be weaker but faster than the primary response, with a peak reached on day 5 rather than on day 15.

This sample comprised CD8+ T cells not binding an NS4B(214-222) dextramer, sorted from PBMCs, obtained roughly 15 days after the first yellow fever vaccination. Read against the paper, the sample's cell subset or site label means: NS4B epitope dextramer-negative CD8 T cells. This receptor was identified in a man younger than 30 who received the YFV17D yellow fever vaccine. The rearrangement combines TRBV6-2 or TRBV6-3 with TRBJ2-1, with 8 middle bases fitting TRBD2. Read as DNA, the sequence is TGTGCCAGCAGTCCAAAGGAGCGGGGGAATTGGAATGAGCAGTTCTTC. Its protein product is CASSPKERGNWNEQFF.